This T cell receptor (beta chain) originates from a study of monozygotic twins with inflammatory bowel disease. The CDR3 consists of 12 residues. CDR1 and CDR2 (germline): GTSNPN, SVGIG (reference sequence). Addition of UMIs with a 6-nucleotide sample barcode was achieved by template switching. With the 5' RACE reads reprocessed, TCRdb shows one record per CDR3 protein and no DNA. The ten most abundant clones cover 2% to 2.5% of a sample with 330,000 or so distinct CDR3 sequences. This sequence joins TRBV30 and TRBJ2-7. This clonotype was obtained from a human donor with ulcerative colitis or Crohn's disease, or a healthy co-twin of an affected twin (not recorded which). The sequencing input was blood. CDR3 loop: CAWSRVSYEQYF.